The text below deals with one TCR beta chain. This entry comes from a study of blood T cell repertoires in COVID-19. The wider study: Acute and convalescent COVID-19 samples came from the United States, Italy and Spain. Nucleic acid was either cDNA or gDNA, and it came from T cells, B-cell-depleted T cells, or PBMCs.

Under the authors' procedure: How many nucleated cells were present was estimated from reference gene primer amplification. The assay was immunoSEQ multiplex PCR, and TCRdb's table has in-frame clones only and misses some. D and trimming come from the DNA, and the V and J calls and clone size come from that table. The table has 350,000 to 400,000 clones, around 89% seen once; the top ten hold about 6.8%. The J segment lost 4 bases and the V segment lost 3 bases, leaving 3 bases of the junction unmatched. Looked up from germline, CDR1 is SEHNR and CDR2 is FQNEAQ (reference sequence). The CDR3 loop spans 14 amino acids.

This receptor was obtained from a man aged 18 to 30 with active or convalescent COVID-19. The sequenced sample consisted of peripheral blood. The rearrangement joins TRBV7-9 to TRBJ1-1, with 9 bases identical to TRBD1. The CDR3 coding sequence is TGTGCCAGCAGCTTTTGGGACAGGGCCACTGAAGCTTTCTTT. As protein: CASSFWDRATEAFF.